The 18 T cell receptor beta chains below all came from one sample that was sequenced in a study of T cell repertoires in cytomegalovirus infection. Their cognate antigens are unknown. TCRdb processed the reads anew with MiXCR; each CDR3 protein has one entry. This sample has approximately 89,000 distinct CDR3 sequences, with around 28% found just once. Here the sequenced sample was CD8+ T cells from cultured PBMCs, taken from culture after CMV antigen stimulation. These TCRs come from a human donor in good health (CMV status not recorded). Some clones in this sample may be carry-over from other donors' samples.

This clonotype was seen ten or more times. The chain has TRBV6-1 and TRBJ2-7; 11 bases are a match to TRBD2. V gave up 5 bases and J gave up 8 bases; unmatched junction bases: 11. The CDR3 consists of 15 residues. Germline CDR1 is MNHNS and CDR2 is SASEGT. CDR3 sequence reads: CASSSPSGGTSKQYF. The CDR3, as DNA: TGTGCCAGCAGTTCCCCTAGCGGGGGGACTTCGAAGCAGTACTTC.

Note on this clonotype: A junction boundary mismatches the germline segment, possibly from a read error. CDR3 protein: CASSLLGDREETPYF. Here the CDR3 DNA reads TGTGCCAGCAGCTTATTAGGAGACAGGGAAGAGACCCCGTACTTC. V usage is TRBV7-9 and J usage is TRBJ2-5, with 7 positions matching TRBD1. Per germline, CDR1 SEHNR and CDR2 FQNEAQ (reference sequence). This CDR3 has 15 amino acids.

There are a few counts of this clonotype. This rearrangement joins TRBV7-6 to TRBJ2-7; D is unresolved. The CDR3 is 14 amino acids. Trimming removed 0 bases from V and 4 bases from J, with 10 bases in between. Germline CDR1 is SGHVS and CDR2 is FNYEAQ. For the CDR3, the DNA is TGTGCCAGCAGCTTAGCGTCCCAGTCTTACGAGCAGTACTTC. This translates into CASSLASQSYEQYF.

This clonotype occurred many times. This chain links TRBV28 with TRBJ2-3; the D is unclear. The V end was cut by 3 bases, the J end by 0 bases, with 10 bases between. CDR1 and CDR2 from the germline V gene are MDHEN and SYDVKM. CDR3 size: 15 residues. DNA for the CDR3: TGTGCCAGCAGTTTTGAAGGTCAAAGCACAGATACGCAGTATTTT. Amino acid sequence: CASSFEGQSTDTQYF.

The chain carries TRBV6-5 and TRBJ1-5; 7 nucleotides agree with TRBD1. The CDR3 is made up of 16 amino acids. V lost 9 bases and J lost 0; bases outside the gene matches: 11. Germline lookup yields CDR1 MNHEY and CDR2 SVGAGI. CDR3 sequence: CASGTAQPYSNQPQHF. The CDR3 DNA is TGTGCCAGTGGGACAGCTCAACCATATAGCAATCAGCCCCAGCATTTT.

This chain links TRBV5-6 with TRBJ2-4, with D perhaps matching TRBD1 (6 bases). V gave up 3 bases and J gave up 5 bases, with 15 bases separating them. Germline V gene lookup returns CDR1 SGHDT and CDR2 YYEEEE. The CDR3 is 15 residues long. The CDR3: CASSSDRSLENIQYF. CDR3 in DNA: TGTGCCAGCAGCTCAGACAGGTCCTTGGAAAACATTCAGTACTTC.

The V call is TRBV7-8, the J call TRBJ2-7; D unresolved. Per germline, CDR1 SGHVS and CDR2 FQNEAQ. This CDR3 is 13 amino acids long. With 3 bases removed from V and 3 bases from J, the gap between germline ends came to 9 bases. This CDR3 reads CASSFGEFYEQYF. In DNA, the CDR3 is TGTGCCAGCAGCTTTGGGGAATTCTACGAGCAGTACTTC.

This clonotype was recorded at least ten times. The chain carries TRBV2 and TRBJ2-1; TRBD2 agrees at 11 bases. Germline CDR1 is SNHLY and CDR2 is FYNNEI. J lost 2 bases, V lost 6 bases, and 6 bases had no gene match. The CDR3 sequence is 16 residues long. The CDR3 spells CASRPTSGEAYNEQFF. CDR3 DNA sequence: TGTGCCAGCAGACCGACTAGCGGGGAGGCCTACAATGAGCAGTTCTTC.

This clonotype was picked up many times. The V and J genes are TRBV6-1 and TRBJ2-3; tentatively, D is TRBD1 (5 bases). This CDR3 comprises 15 residues. From germline, CDR1 is MNHNS and CDR2 SASEGT. Trimming pared 2 bases from V and 3 bases from J, leaving 12 bases between. The DNA for the CDR3 is TGTGCCAGCAGTGAACAACAGGTGAGGACAGATACGCAGTATTTT. Its translation: CASSEQQVRTDTQYF.

This clonotype has a count of ten or more. V usage is TRBV7-2 and J usage is TRBJ1-2, with TRBD1 identical over 12 bases. The V segment lost 3 bases and the J segment 6 bases; nucleotides outside the gene matches: 8. There are 16 residues in the CDR3. From germline, CDR1 is SGHTA and CDR2 FQGNSA. Written as DNA, the CDR3 is TGTGCCAGCAGCTTTGAGGGGACAGGGGGCTTCGATGGCTACACCTTC. Protein sequence: CASSFEGTGGFDGYTF.

This clonotype showed up many times. The chain recombines TRBV24-1 with TRBJ2-1, with D perhaps TRBD1 (6 bases). This CDR3 is 15 amino acids long. Per germline, CDR1 KGHDR and CDR2 SFDVKD. V lost 1 base, J lost 7 bases, and 13 bases lay in between. DNA for the CDR3: TGTGCCACCAGTGATTTACAGGGTCAGGGGAATGAGCAGTTCTTC. This gives the protein CATSDLQGQGNEQFF.

The gene calls are TRBV7-9 and TRBJ2-1; TRBD1 might be the D (6 bases). The CDR3 is made up of 15 amino acids. Between the trimmed V and J ends, which lost 4 bases and 2 bases, there was a span of 12 bases. CDR1 SEHNR and CDR2 FQNEAQ come from the germline V gene (reference sequence). Written as DNA, the CDR3 is TGTGCCAGCAGCTATCAGAGGGACACCTACAATGAGCAGTTCTTC. Protein sequence: CASSYQRDTYNEQFF.

This clonotype has a handful of counts. The CDR3 nucleotides are TGTGCCAGCAGCTTGGGGTATGATACGCAGTATTTT. Its translation: CASSLGYDTQYF. The chain couples TRBV7-9 to TRBJ2-3, with D uncertain. Germline lookup yields CDR1 SEHNR and CDR2 FQNEAQ (reference sequence). The length of the CDR3 is 12 residues. Trimming took off 3 bases at V and 6 bases at J, with 7 bases between the two ends.

This clonotype was found many times. The chain recombines TRBV12-3 or TRBV12-4 with TRBJ1-1; no firm D call. CDR3 length equals 13 residues. Trimming took off 3 bases at V and 0 bases at J, with 5 bases between the two ends. CDR3 region: CASSFWMNTEAFF. DNA for the CDR3: TGTGCCAGCAGTTTTTGGATGAACACTGAAGCTTTCTTT.

In its sample, this clonotype was seen a few times. The chain links TRBV6-1 to TRBJ1-5; TRBD1 might be the D (5 bases). The CDR3 sequence is 15 residues long. Germline CDR1 is MNHNS and CDR2 is SASEGT. Trimming removed 5 bases from V and 0 bases from J, with 11 bases in between. CDR3 amino acids: CASSPDTFSNQPQHF. CDR3 bases: TGTGCCAGCAGTCCGGACACCTTTAGCAATCAGCCCCAGCATTTT.

The chain carries TRBV7-4 and TRBJ2-5; perhaps TRBD1 as D (6 bases). In germline, CDR1 is SGHVT, CDR2 SQSDAQ. CDR3 length: 20 residues. The ends were cut back, 4 bases at V and 0 bases at J, with 27 bases in the middle. The CDR3 DNA follows: TGTGCCAGCAGCTCCACTTTTCCACAGGGACCAGCCTTAGACCAAGAGACCCAGTACTTC. It translates to CASSSTFPQGPALDQETQYF.

This clonotype has a handful of counts. The chain employs TRBV6-6 and TRBJ1-1; D remains ambiguous. Germline CDR1 MNHNY, CDR2 SVGAGI (reference sequence). The CDR3 runs 12 residues. V lost 7 bases and J lost 8, with 14 bases in between. Written as DNA, the CDR3 is TGTGCCAGCACCAACCCCGGAGGGGAAGCTTTCTTT. Protein sequence: CASTNPGGEAFF.

The chain has TRBV12-5 and TRBJ1-1; 8 bases map to TRBD1. The CDR3 runs to 15 residues. Germline V CDR1 and CDR2: LGHNT, FRNRAP. V trimming: 5 bases; J trimming: 0 bases; junction bases outside the gene matches: 5. The CDR3 loop is CASGKSGGMNTEAFF. The CDR3 DNA sequence: TGTGCTAGTGGTAAATCAGGGGGCATGAACACTGAAGCTTTCTTT.